Shown below are 13 T cell receptor beta chains from a single sample sequenced in a study of PD-L1 blockade in urothelial cancer. Assay: immunoSEQ multiplex PCR; the TCRdb copy retains only in-frame clones and omits some. Of more than 55,000 clones listed, about 86% are singletons. The sequences come from PBMCs, collected around atezolizumab (anti-PD-L1) treatment. These receptors were taken from a man aged 45-65 years with urothelial cancer.

This rearrangement joins TRBV27 to TRBJ1-2, with a possible D match to TRBD1 (6 bases). Deletions cut 6 bases from V and 4 bases from J, with 15 bases between. The germline V gene has CDR1 MNHEY and CDR2 SMNVEV (reference sequence). The CDR3 runs 14 residues. The CDR3 sequence is CASSSGRRGYGYTF. CDR3 DNA: TGTGCCAGCAGCTCGGGCCGCAGGGGCTATGGCTACACCTTC.

The chain has TRBV6-1 and TRBJ1-4, with D maybe TRBD1 (6 bases). The CDR3 runs 15 residues. CDR1 MNHNS and CDR2 SASEGT come from the germline V gene. V dropped 6 bases and J dropped 3 bases, with 14 bases sitting between them. For the CDR3, the DNA is TGTGCCAGCAGCGTAACAGGGACGGCTAATGAAAAACTGTTTTTT. Its protein is CASSVTGTANEKLFF.

The rearrangement uses TRBV5-4 and TRBJ1-2; D might be TRBD1 (6 bases). Germline CDR1 SGHNT, CDR2 YYREEE (reference sequence). Trimming cost V 1 base and J 5 bases, with 12 bases left between them. The CDR3 is 14 amino acids. The CDR3 spells CASSLSIGQYGYTF. CDR3 sequence (DNA): TGTGCCAGCAGCTTGTCAATCGGACAGTATGGCTACACCTTC.

V and J are TRBV7-2 and TRBJ2-1, with TRBD1 matching over 10 bases. The length of the CDR3 is 16 residues. Germline loops: CDR1 SGHTA, CDR2 FQGNSA. The V and J ends lost 4 bases and 2 bases, in that order; junction bases with no gene match: 5. CDR3: CASSWAGTGAYNEQFF. In DNA form, the CDR3 reads TGTGCCAGCAGCTGGGCCGGGACAGGGGCCTACAATGAGCAGTTCTTC.

The rearrangement links TRBV11-3 to TRBJ1-1; D not certain. The CDR3 covers 14 residues. V dropped 5 bases and J dropped 1 base, with 11 bases sitting between them. Germline-derived CDR1 and CDR2 are SGHNT and YENEEA. The CDR3 is CASSPDGENTEAFF. The CDR3 DNA reads TGTGCCAGCAGCCCCGACGGAGAGAACACTGAAGCTTTCTTT. The whole variable domain, filled in from reference TRBV11-3 and TRBJ1-1, reads EAGVVQSPRYKIIEKKQPVAFWCNPISGHNTLYWYLQNLGQGPELLIRYENEEAVDDSQLPKDRFSAERLKGVDSTLKIQPAELGDSAVYLCASSPDGENTEAFFGQGTRLTVV.

V usage is TRBV30 and J usage is TRBJ1-1; 7 nucleotides line up with TRBD1. Germline trimming cut 3 bases from V and 2 bases from J; bases unmatched to any gene: 3. The CDR3 contains 13 residues. Germline-derived CDR1 and CDR2 are GTSNPN and SVGIG (reference sequence). This CDR3 reads CAWRGQINTEAFF. CDR3 coding DNA: TGTGCCTGGAGGGGACAGATAAACACTGAAGCTTTCTTT.

The rearrangement uses TRBV5-1 and TRBJ2-2; TRBD1 matches 8 bases. CDR3 length: 16 residues. Unmatched junction bases numbered 8, after V lost 3 bases and J lost 4 bases. Germline CDR1 SGHRS, CDR2 YFSETQ. Here the CDR3 reads CASSSSTGDVTGELFF. The CDR3 DNA follows: TGCGCCAGCAGCTCCTCGACAGGGGACGTCACCGGGGAGCTGTTTTTT.

The chain has TRBV7-9 and TRBJ2-1; D gene ambiguous. Deletions cut 3 bases from V and 6 bases from J, with 12 bases between. Germline-derived CDR1 and CDR2 are SEHNR and FQNEAQ (reference sequence). CDR3 length equals 14 residues. The chain's CDR3 is CASSFGQTTNEQFF. DNA for the CDR3: TGTGCCAGCAGCTTTGGGCAGACAACCAATGAGCAGTTCTTC.

This rearrangement joins TRBV4-1 to TRBJ2-1, with unresolved D. CDR1 is MGHRA, CDR2 YSYEKL, per germline. V was trimmed by 8 bases and J by 5 bases, leaving 22 bases between them. This CDR3 is 16 amino acids long. This CDR3 reads CASRKESARANNEQFF. The CDR3 DNA is TGCGCCAGCCGTAAAGAGTCAGCGCGAGCTAACAATGAGCAGTTCTTC.

The chain couples TRBV11-2 to TRBJ1-2, with no clear D. This CDR3 spans 15 amino acids. The germline V gene encodes CDR1 SGHAT and CDR2 FQNNGV. V was shortened by 1 base and J by 2 bases, with 11 bases between the two germline ends. The CDR3 region is CASSLALAGNYGYTF. CDR3 DNA: TGTGCCAGCAGCTTAGCTTTAGCGGGGAACTATGGCTACACCTTC.

The chain has TRBV5-1 and TRBJ1-2; TRBD1 agrees at 9 bases. The CDR3 sequence is 15 residues long. V lost 0 bases and J lost 7; bases outside the gene matches: 7. Germline CDR1 is SGHRS and CDR2 is YFSETQ. In nucleotides, the CDR3 is TGCGCCAGCAGCTTGGGGGACAGGGTTCTTTCTGGCTACACCTTC. It translates to CASSLGDRVLSGYTF.

The gene calls are TRBV5-1 and TRBJ1-6, with 9 bases identical to TRBD1. This CDR3 has 16 amino acids. Germline V gene sequence: CDR1 SGHRS, CDR2 YFSETQ. Trimming took 3 bases from V and 7 from J; bases not matched to a gene: 8. The CDR3: CASSSGSDRGNSPLHF. The CDR3 DNA is TGCGCCAGCAGCTCGGGGTCTGACAGGGGGAATTCACCCCTCCACTTT. Full variable domain (rest looked up from reference TRBV5-1 and TRBJ1-6): KAGVTQTPRYLIKTRGQQVTLSCSPISGHRSVSWYQQTPGQGLQFLFEYFSETQRNKGNFPGRFSGRQFSNSRSEMNVSTLELGDSALYLCASSSGSDRGNSPLHFGNGTRLTVT.

The chain employs TRBV28 and TRBJ1-5; D is perhaps TRBD1 (6 bases). Germline CDR1 and CDR2: MDHEN and SYDVKM. This CDR3 has 15 amino acids. Between the trimmed V and J ends, which lost 8 bases and 4 bases, there was a span of 18 bases. CDR3: CASVSTGMGNQPQHF. CDR3 DNA: TGTGCCAGCGTTTCGACAGGAATGGGAAATCAGCCCCAGCATTTT.